The clone carrying this T cell receptor beta chain appeared many times. V dropped 4 bases and J dropped 12; count of bases not matched to a gene: 15. CDR3 length: 16 residues. The V gene's germline CDR1 is SGHAT and CDR2 FQNNGV. TCRdb re-derived calls from the RT-PCR reads in MiXCR, one entry per CDR3 protein. The sample lists more than 75,000 distinct CDR3 sequences, about 5% occurring once. This sample is part of a study of patients and donors after allogeneic stem cell transplantation. The TCR originated in a human donor who was either an allogeneic HSCT recipient or a stem cell or donor lymphocyte infusion donor (not recorded which). It is not recorded whose cells these are; they may come from a transplant donor. Sequencing was done on a sample of blood, either unsorted or a sorted T cell fraction (not recorded which). The chain links TRBV11-2 to TRBJ2-1, with 10 bases that match TRBD2. CDR3 bases: TGTGCCAGCAGCTCCCTAAGCGGGGGGGCCGGTTTGGGGCAGTTCTTC. Its translation: CASSSLSGGAGLGQFF.